What follows is one TCR beta chain and its context. What it recognizes is unknown. CDR1 and CDR2 from the germline V gene are MGHRA and YSYEKL. The CDR3 has 15 amino acids. The junction had 5 bases not matched to a gene; V was cut back by 3 bases and J by 1 base. Each TCR transcript was tagged with a 10-nucleotide random UMI during 5'RACE. A single run covered 15-18 subjects with over 160 million TCR-beta sequences. TCRdb reprocessed the 5' RACE reads via MiXCR and lists one record per CDR3 protein. Here the sample spans 70,000 to 95,000 distinct CDR3 sequences, 13% being singletons. The time point is: longitudinal time-point 2. These data originate in a study of neurological immune-mediated disorders. General study findings and limits: TCR clonal expansion peaked in HTLV-1-associated myelopathy patients and was lowest in multiple sclerosis patients. Because no CDR3 amino acid sequences were shared across subjects by expanded clones, private repertoires were suggested in all groups.

The specimen was PBMCs. This receptor was obtained from a female donor with HTLV-1-associated myelopathy (HAM/TSP). The chain uses TRBV4-1 and TRBJ2-7; 8 nucleotides match TRBD2. The CDR3 coding sequence is TGCGCCAGCAGCCAGTATAGCGGGGCATCCTACGAGCAGTACTTC. This codes for CASSQYSGASYEQYF.